A selection of T cell receptor beta chains follows, all from one sample in a study of shared clonotypes between healthy human individuals. TCRdb's table, derived via immunoSEQ multiplex PCR, lists solely in-frame clones and lacks some. The table has over a million clones, about 80% seen once. Sequencing was performed on memory CD4+ T cells from PBMCs. The receptors were sampled from a man aged 18 to 30 in good health. Some clones in this sample may be carry-over from other donors' samples. Both conserved end residues are trimmed from each CDR3. The order of the fields is J gene, D gene, V gene, CDR3 protein. D genes are given only for firm matches.

J: TRBJ2-5
D: TRBD2
V: TRBV4-1
CDR3: ASSLLGTNQETQY

J: TRBJ1-1
D: NA
V: TRBV27
CDR3: ASSPIQTRLNTEAF

J: TRBJ2-3
D: TRBD2
V: TRBV19
CDR3: ASSMVASGRRTQY

J: TRBJ2-5
D: TRBD2
V: TRBV7-3
CDR3: ASSLTAGVFETQY

J: TRBJ1-3
D: NA
V: TRBV15
CDR3: ATSRDPRASGNTIY

J: TRBJ1-2
D: NA
V: TRBV28
CDR3: ASSSHTTANYGYT

J: TRBJ2-3
D: NA
V: TRBV28
CDR3: ASSIDYRFTDTQY

J: TRBJ2-5
D: NA
V: TRBV29-1
CDR3: SAQPGHSARYQETQY

J: TRBJ2-5
D: TRBD2
V: TRBV29-1
CDR3: SVDLNSGRRGETQY

J: TRBJ2-5
D: NA
V: TRBV6-1
CDR3: ASRRERQETQY

J: TRBJ2-5
D: NA
V: TRBV7-2
CDR3: ASSSFGGAQY